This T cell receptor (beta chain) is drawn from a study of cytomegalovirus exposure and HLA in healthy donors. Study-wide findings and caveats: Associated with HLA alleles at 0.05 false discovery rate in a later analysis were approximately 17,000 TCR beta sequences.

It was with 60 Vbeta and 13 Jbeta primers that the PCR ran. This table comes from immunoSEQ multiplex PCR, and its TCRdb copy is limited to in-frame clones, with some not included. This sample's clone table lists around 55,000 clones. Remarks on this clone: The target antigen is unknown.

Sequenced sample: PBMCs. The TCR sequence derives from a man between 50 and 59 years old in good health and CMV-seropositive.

CDR3 sequence reads: CASSFEVGTVNEQYF. CDR3 nucleotides: TGTGCCAGCAGCTTTGAGGTCGGGACAGTCAACGAGCAGTACTTC. The genes are TRBV11-2 and TRBJ2-7, with 7 bases lining up with TRBD1. V trimming: 3 bases; J trimming: 5 bases; junction bases outside the gene matches: 10. This CDR3 contains 15 residues. Germline V gene data show CDR1 as SGHAT and CDR2 as FQNNGV.